This passage covers 14 T cell receptor beta chains from one sample sequenced in a study of T cell responses to AZD1222 COVID-19 vaccine. Method: immunoSEQ multiplex PCR; TCRdb's copy keeps in-frame clones and lacks some. The sample has approximately 210,000 clones; roughly nine tenths are singletons. Specimen: peripheral blood, collected 28 days after the second AZD1222 dose. Receptors were obtained from an adult who received the AZD1222 COVID-19 vaccine.

This clone was observed a handful of times. This sequence joins TRBV9 and TRBJ2-2; TRBD1 aligns across 9 bases. The CDR3 extends over 14 amino acids. Per the germline V gene, CDR1 is SGDLS and CDR2 is YYNGEE. V lost 5 bases, J lost 6 bases, and 5 bases stayed unmatched. As DNA, the CDR3 is TGTGCCAGCAGGCTGGGACAGGGTGCCGGGGAGCTGTTTTTT. This sequence encodes CASRLGQGAGELFF.

V is TRBV7-2 and J is TRBJ2-1, with D possibly being TRBD2 (6 bases). The CDR3 is made up of 15 amino acids. Germline lookup yields CDR1 SGHTA and CDR2 FQGNSA. V was shortened by 3 bases and J by 6 bases, with 15 bases between the two germline ends. CDR3 residues: CASSFFSGGGNEQFF. In nucleotides, the CDR3 is TGTGCCAGCAGCTTCTTTAGCGGCGGTGGCAATGAGCAGTTCTTC.

Here the CDR3 DNA reads TGTGCCAGCAGTATCCTAGCTAGCGGGTCCTACAATGAGCAGTTCTTC. It specifies CASSILASGSYNEQFF. The chain couples TRBV27 to TRBJ2-1, with TRBD2 matching 8 bases. V lost 5 bases and J lost 1; bases outside the gene matches: 7. Germline V gives CDR1 MNHEY, CDR2 SMNVEV (reference sequence). This CDR3 is built from 16 residues.

V usage is TRBV3-1 (or the pseudogene TRBV3-2) and J usage is TRBJ1-3; the D is unclear. The CDR3 covers 15 residues. Trimming removed 4 bases from V and 4 bases from J, with 14 bases in between. CDR1 is LGHDT, CDR2 YNNKEL, per germline (reference sequence). Here the CDR3 reads CASSPPTGRGNTIYF. The DNA for the CDR3 is TGTGCCAGCAGCCCCCCAACCGGGAGGGGAAACACCATATATTTT.

The rearrangement joins TRBV5-1 to TRBJ1-1; the match to TRBD1 covers 9 bases. Per the germline V gene, CDR1 is SGHRS and CDR2 is YFSETQ. The CDR3 is 14 residues long. The trim removed 1 base at V and 5 bases at J, leaving 3 bases unmatched. CDR3 DNA sequence: TGCGCCAGCAGCTTGCACAGGGGGCAGACTGAAGCTTTCTTT. The encoded protein is CASSLHRGQTEAFF.

V usage is TRBV28 and J usage is TRBJ1-4; D perhaps matches TRBD1 (6 bases). The CDR3 runs to 15 residues. Germline lookup yields CDR1 MDHEN and CDR2 SYDVKM. Trimming stripped 1 base from V and 7 bases from J, with 13 bases between. The CDR3 sequence: CASSLSTGSGEKLFF. The CDR3 coding sequence is TGTGCCAGCAGTTTATCTACAGGGTCGGGTGAAAAACTGTTTTTT.

The rearrangement links TRBV3-1 (or the pseudogene TRBV3-2) to TRBJ2-5; D call uncertain. In germline, CDR1 is LGHDT, CDR2 YNNKEL (reference sequence). Trimming pared 3 bases from V and 4 bases from J, leaving 9 bases between. CDR3 length: 13 residues. Here the CDR3 DNA reads TGTGCCAGCAGCCAGCGAGTAAGAGAGACCCAGTACTTC. As protein: CASSQRVRETQYF.

Only one count was recorded for this clone. The V call is TRBV28, the J call TRBJ2-5; D uncertain. V lost 5 bases, J lost 7 bases, and 17 bases lay in between. This CDR3 has 14 residues. Per the germline V gene, CDR1 is MDHEN and CDR2 is SYDVKM. CDR3 in amino acids: CASSLTLIGRTQYF. CDR3 coding DNA: TGTGCCAGCAGTCTTACACTAATCGGTAGGACCCAGTACTTC.

The count of this clone is one. V is TRBV5-4 and J is TRBJ2-3; D gene uncertain. The V gene lost 4 bases and the J gene lost 6 bases, with 15 bases spanning the gap. The CDR3 loop spans 14 amino acids. Germline loops: CDR1 SGHNT, CDR2 YYREEE (reference sequence). DNA for the CDR3: TGTGCCAGCAGCCCTGGGCCCGCCGGGGATACGCAGTATTTT. It translates to CASSPGPAGDTQYF.

The genes are TRBV16 and TRBJ1-2; the match to TRBD1 covers 8 bases. Germline V gene data show CDR1 as KGHSY and CDR2 as FQNENV. J gave up 2 bases and V 2 bases, and 1 base lay outside the gene matches. This CDR3 has 14 residues. The CDR3 coding sequence is TGTGCCAGCAGCCAAACAGGGGGAAACTATGGCTACACCTTC. Protein product: CASSQTGGNYGYTF. The variable domain in full, with the rest retrieved from reference TRBV16 and TRBJ1-2, is GEEVAQTPKHLVRGEGQKAKLYCAPIKGHSYVFWYQQVLKNEFKFLISFQNENVFDETGMPKERFSAKCLPNSPCSLEIQATKLEDSAVYFCASSQTGGNYGYTFGSGTRLTVV.

V usage is TRBV28 and J usage is TRBJ1-4; D remains ambiguous. Germline V gene sequence: CDR1 MDHEN, CDR2 SYDVKM. The V gene lost 5 bases and the J gene lost 7 bases, with 14 bases spanning the gap. The CDR3 consists of 14 residues. CDR3 DNA sequence: TGTGCCAGCAGTCTCAACGGGCGGGGTGAAAAACTGTTTTTT. Its translation is CASSLNGRGEKLFF.

The chain recombines TRBV4-1 with TRBJ2-7; D tentatively fits TRBD1 or TRBD2 (5 bases each). CDR3 size: 13 residues. The V and J ends lost 5 bases and 1 base respectively, with 9 bases between them. Germline values: CDR1 MGHRA, CDR2 YSYEKL. CDR3 region: CASSVGTSYEQYF. CDR3 in DNA: TGCGCCAGCAGCGTTGGGACGTCCTACGAGCAGTACTTC.

The rearrangement links TRBV24-1 to TRBJ1-1; unclear D gene. The CDR3 totals 13 residues. CDR1 KGHDR and CDR2 SFDVKD come from the germline V gene. The ends were cut back, 3 bases at V and 0 bases at J, with 4 bases in the middle. The DNA for the CDR3 is TGTGCCACCAGTGATGGGATGAACACTGAAGCTTTCTTT. Its translation is CATSDGMNTEAFF.

The V call is TRBV7-9, the J call TRBJ1-4; D is uncertain. Germline-derived CDR1 and CDR2 are SEHNR and FQNEAQ (reference sequence). Trimming removed 5 bases at V and 3 bases at J, with 10 bases between. The CDR3 sequence is 14 residues long. Here the CDR3 DNA reads TGTGCCAGCAGCCGGCCGTCGGCTAATGAAAAACTGTTTTTT. Translated, it gives CASSRPSANEKLFF. The full variable domain, completed using reference TRBV7-9 and TRBJ1-4, is DTGVSQNPRHKITKRGQNVTFRCDPISEHNRLYWYRQTLGQGPEFLTYFQNEAQLEKSRLLSDRFSAERPKGSFSTLEIQRTEQGDSAMYLCASSRPSANEKLFFGSGTQLSVL.